Below, 13 T cell receptor beta chains from the same sample are listed, as sequenced in a study of blood T cells in healthy people across ages. The use of a sample-barcoded 5' primer and a J-beta primer mix characterized a second PCR of roughly 7 to 12 cycles. Via MiXCR, TCRdb re-called the 5' RACE reads, giving one row per CDR3 protein. The table lists around 900,000 distinct CDR3 sequences, around 54% of them singletons. The sample comprised blood. Receptors were obtained from a woman aged 55-70 years in good health.

This clonotype has a handful of counts. The rearrangement uses TRBV27 and TRBJ2-5; 14 positions agree with TRBD2. The CDR3 sequence is 16 residues long. Germline CDR1 is MNHEY and CDR2 is SMNVEV (reference sequence). Unmatched junction bases numbered 4, after V lost 3 bases and J lost 4 bases. The CDR3 loop is CASSFRTSGRRETQYF. In nucleotides, the CDR3 is TGTGCCAGCAGTTTCCGGACTAGCGGGAGGAGAGAGACCCAGTACTTC.

The chain links TRBV28 to TRBJ2-3; 7 bases are a match to TRBD2. V was clipped by 11 bases and J by 0 bases; unmatched bases: 8. Germline V gene data show CDR1 as MDHEN and CDR2 as SYDVKM. This CDR3 region has 14 residues. CDR3 residues: CAVREGRSTDTQYF. In nucleotides, the CDR3 is TGTGCCGTAAGGGAGGGTCGGAGCACAGATACGCAGTATTTT.

This chain connects TRBV7-9 to TRBJ1-2; D is unresolved. Germline V gene data show CDR1 as SEHNR and CDR2 as FQNEAQ (reference sequence). The CDR3 totals 14 residues. V dropped 1 base and J dropped 4 bases, with 10 bases sitting between them. CDR3 bases: TGTGCCAGCAGCTTAGAGGGATTTACCTATGGCTACACCTTC. Its translation: CASSLEGFTYGYTF.

This clonotype was observed a handful of times. The rearrangement links TRBV4-1 to TRBJ2-3; tentative D call: TRBD1 (8 bases). The germline V gene encodes CDR1 MGHRA and CDR2 YSYEKL. The CDR3 contains 16 residues. Trimming removed 1 base at V and 11 bases at J, with 22 bases between. The chain's CDR3 is CASSQGEGTGHTEQYF. The CDR3 DNA reads TGCGCCAGCAGCCAAGGGGAGGGGACAGGCCATACTGAGCAGTATTTT.

This clonotype was seen only a few times. This chain's CDR3 is CASSDPGTKPYEQYF. Written as DNA, the CDR3 is TGTGCCAGCAGTGATCCCGGGACTAAACCCTACGAGCAGTACTTC. The rearrangement joins TRBV6-2 or TRBV6-3 to TRBJ2-7; 7 bases are shared with TRBD2. The CDR3 is 15 residues long. Trimming removed 5 bases from V and 2 bases from J; junction bases left unmatched: 9. The germline CDR1 and CDR2 sequences are MNHEY and SVGEGT.

This sequence joins TRBV28 and TRBJ2-4, with 7 positions matching TRBD1. From germline, CDR1 is MDHEN and CDR2 SYDVKM. The CDR3 loop spans 17 amino acids. V shed 2 bases, J shed 0 bases, and the junction held 7 bases outside the gene matches. The CDR3 sequence: CASSLMGDSRAKNIQYF. The CDR3 coding sequence is TGTGCCAGCAGTTTAATGGGGGACAGTAGAGCCAAAAACATTCAGTACTTC.

The chain carries TRBV4-2 and TRBJ2-7, with TRBD1 identical over 9 bases. The V gene end was trimmed by 4 bases and the J gene end by 3 bases; junction bases not matched to a gene: 7. The CDR3 has 15 residues. Germline V gene sequence: CDR1 LGHNA, CDR2 YNFKEQ. The CDR3 DNA reads TGTGCCAGCAGCCCGGGGACAGGGCTTGACTACGAGCAGTACTTC. It codes for CASSPGTGLDYEQYF.

As concerns this clonotype: A much more abundant neighbour one base away suggests this may be a read error. The chain employs TRBV27 and TRBJ1-2, with a possible D match to TRBD1 (5 bases). From germline, CDR1 is MNHEY and CDR2 SMNVEV (reference sequence). V lost 2 bases to trimming and J lost 4 bases, with 8 bases between them. This CDR3 has 13 residues. The CDR3 spells CASSLGGTYGYTF. Here the CDR3 DNA reads TGTGCCAGCAGTTTAGGGGGGACCTATGGCTACACCTTC.

This clonotype was seen only a few times. This sequence joins TRBV29-1 and TRBJ2-4; 7 bases are shared with TRBD2. The DNA end is more similar to TRBJ2-7, so the J call may be wrong. Germline CDR1 is SQVTM and CDR2 is ANQGSEA. The CDR3 spans 14 residues. The CDR3 here is CSVARLAVRYEQYF. The CDR3 nucleotides read TGCAGCGTTGCGCGGCTAGCGGTTCGGTACGAGCAGTACTTC.

This clonotype appeared a few times. This rearrangement joins TRBV5-1 to TRBJ2-3, with D possibly TRBD1 on 5 matching bases. The V end lost 3 bases, the J end lost 1 base, and 12 bases lay between the germline ends. The CDR3 contains 15 residues. Germline V CDR1 and CDR2: SGHRS, YFSETQ. Here the CDR3 reads CASSWSLGGTDTQYF. DNA of the CDR3: TGCGCCAGCAGCTGGAGTTTAGGGGGCACAGATACGCAGTATTTT.

This clonotype was detected once. The gene calls are TRBV12-3 or TRBV12-4 and TRBJ2-3, with D possibly matching TRBD1 (6 bases). The V end lost 6 bases, the J end lost 0 bases, and 16 bases lay between the germline ends. The CDR3 length is 16 residues. CDR3 residues: CASSLWDISSTDTQYF. CDR3 nucleotides: TGTGCCAGCAGCCTTTGGGACATCTCTAGCACAGATACGCAGTATTTT.

This clonotype was counted between two and nine times. The V gene is TRBV7-9, the J gene TRBJ2-5; TRBD1 matches 8 bases. Germline values: CDR1 SEHNR, CDR2 FQNEAQ (reference sequence). This CDR3 has 17 residues. V gave up 2 bases and J gave up 1 base; unmatched junction bases: 9. In DNA form, the CDR3 reads TGTGCCAGCAGCTTAACTCGCTTGGGACAGGTCCAAGAGACCCAGTACTTC. Its translation is CASSLTRLGQVQETQYF.

The chain has TRBV28 and TRBJ2-5, with TRBD1 matching over 8 bases. Per the germline V gene, CDR1 is MDHEN and CDR2 is SYDVKM. The CDR3 is 14 residues long. V trimming: 6 bases; J trimming: 7 bases; junction bases outside the gene matches: 10. The CDR3 here is CASSPLGQVVTQYF. The CDR3 DNA reads as TGTGCCAGCAGCCCCCTGGGACAGGTCGTGACCCAGTACTTC.